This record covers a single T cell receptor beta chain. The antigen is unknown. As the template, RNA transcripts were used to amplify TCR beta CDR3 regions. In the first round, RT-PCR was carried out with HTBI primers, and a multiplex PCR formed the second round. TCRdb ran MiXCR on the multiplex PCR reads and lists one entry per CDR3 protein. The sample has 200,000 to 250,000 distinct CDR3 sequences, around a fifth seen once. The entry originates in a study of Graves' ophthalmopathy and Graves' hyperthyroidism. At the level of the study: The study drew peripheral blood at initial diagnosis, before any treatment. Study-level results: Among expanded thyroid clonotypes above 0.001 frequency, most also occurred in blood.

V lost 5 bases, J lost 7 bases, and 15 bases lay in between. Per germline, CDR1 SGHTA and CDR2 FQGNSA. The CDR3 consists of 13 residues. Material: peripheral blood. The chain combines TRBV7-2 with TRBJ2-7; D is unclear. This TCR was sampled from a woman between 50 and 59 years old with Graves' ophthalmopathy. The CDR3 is CASSPKYGEEQYF. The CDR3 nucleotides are TGTGCCAGCAGCCCGAAGTATGGGGAAGAGCAGTACTTC.